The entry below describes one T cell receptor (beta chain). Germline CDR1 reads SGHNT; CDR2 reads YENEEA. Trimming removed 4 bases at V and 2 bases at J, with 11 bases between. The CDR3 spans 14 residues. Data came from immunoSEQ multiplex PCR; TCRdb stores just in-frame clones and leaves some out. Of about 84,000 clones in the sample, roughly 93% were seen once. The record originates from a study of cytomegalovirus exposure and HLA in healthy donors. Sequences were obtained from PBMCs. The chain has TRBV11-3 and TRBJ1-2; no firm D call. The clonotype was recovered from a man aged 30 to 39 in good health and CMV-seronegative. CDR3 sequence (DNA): TGTGCCAGCAGCTCGCGAGGCCAGAACTATGGCTACACCTTC. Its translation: CASSSRGQNYGYTF.